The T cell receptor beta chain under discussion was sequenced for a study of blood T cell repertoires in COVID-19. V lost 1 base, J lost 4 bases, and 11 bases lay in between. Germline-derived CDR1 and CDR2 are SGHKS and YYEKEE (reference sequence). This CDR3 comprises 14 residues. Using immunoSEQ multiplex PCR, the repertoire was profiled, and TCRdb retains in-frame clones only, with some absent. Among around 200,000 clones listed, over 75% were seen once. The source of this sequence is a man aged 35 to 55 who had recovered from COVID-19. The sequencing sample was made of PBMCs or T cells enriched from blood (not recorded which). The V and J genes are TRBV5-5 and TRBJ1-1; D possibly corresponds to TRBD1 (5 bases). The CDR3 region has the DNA TGTGCCAGCAGCTTGAACGGGGGGTTCACTGAAGCTTTCTTT. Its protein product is CASSLNGGFTEAFF.